The 25 T cell receptor beta chains listed next were all sequenced from one sample in a study of T cell changes during pregnancy in multiple sclerosis. The assay was immunoSEQ multiplex PCR, and TCRdb's table has in-frame clones only and misses some. The sample holds tens of thousands of clones, roughly 92% seen once. Sample: peripheral blood, taken in the third trimester of pregnancy. All receptors derive from a female donor with multiple sclerosis, enrolled in a pregnancy study.

V is TRBV11-2 and J is TRBJ2-1; TRBD2 agrees at 12 bases. Unmatched junction bases numbered 3, after V lost 1 base and J lost 8 bases. The CDR3 loop spans 15 amino acids. Germline loops: CDR1 SGHAT, CDR2 FQNNGV. The CDR3 DNA reads TGTGCCAGCAGCTTAGGGCTAGCGGGAGGGGATGAGCAGTTCTTC. The encoded protein is CASSLGLAGGDEQFF.

This chain links TRBV7-2 with TRBJ2-1, with D possibly matching TRBD1 (6 bases). The CDR3 extends over 14 amino acids. CDR1 and CDR2 from the germline V gene are SGHTA and FQGNSA. Between the trimmed V and J ends, which lost 5 bases and 7 bases, there was a span of 15 bases. CDR3 loop: CASSNSRTANEQFF. The CDR3 coding sequence is TGTGCCAGCAGCAACAGCCGGACAGCAAATGAGCAGTTCTTC.

The V gene is TRBV7-2, the J gene TRBJ2-7, with 8 bases aligning to TRBD2. The ends lost 1 base at V and 4 bases at J; junction bases unmatched: 6. CDR1 and CDR2 (germline): SGHTA, FQGNSA. This CDR3 comprises 15 residues. CDR3 DNA sequence: TGTGCCAGCAGCTTAGACCTAGCGGGCTTGTACGAGCAGTACTTC. It translates to CASSLDLAGLYEQYF.

The CDR3 region is CASSEGAGTDTQYF. As DNA, the CDR3 is TGTGCCAGCAGCGAGGGAGCGGGCACAGATACGCAGTATTTT. This sequence joins TRBV6-5 and TRBJ2-3; the D gene is possibly TRBD2 (5 bases). CDR3 size: 14 residues. Trimming stripped 6 bases from V and 1 base from J, with 11 bases between. Germline V CDR1 and CDR2: MNHEY, SVGAGI.

This chain uses TRBV27 with TRBJ1-4; 9 bases line up with TRBD1. V lost 8 bases, J lost 7 bases, and 2 bases stayed unmatched. Germline values: CDR1 MNHEY, CDR2 SMNVEV (reference sequence). This CDR3 is built from 12 residues. CDR3 amino acids: CASGDRAEKLFF. The CDR3 nucleotides read TGTGCCAGCGGGGACAGGGCTGAAAAACTGTTTTTT.

The chain couples TRBV5-1 to TRBJ2-7, with D unclear. This CDR3 has 13 amino acids. Deletions cut 0 bases from V and 5 bases from J, with 9 bases between. The V gene's germline CDR1 is SGHRS and CDR2 YFSETQ. CDR3 DNA sequence: TGCGCCAGCAGCTTGGAACAGAATGACGAGCAGTACTTC. Translation gives CASSLEQNDEQYF.

This clone was found once. The J gene is TRBJ2-1, the V gene TRBV28; TRBD2 aligns across 7 bases. The V and J ends lost 6 bases and 6 bases, in that order; junction bases with no gene match: 11. This CDR3 is built from 15 residues. Germline V gives CDR1 MDHEN, CDR2 SYDVKM. The CDR3 protein is CASRPAGDYFNEQFF. Here the CDR3 DNA reads TGTGCCAGCAGACCCGCCGGGGACTATTTCAATGAGCAGTTCTTC.

The rearrangement links TRBV20-1 to TRBJ1-2, with D uncertain. Germline CDR1 and CDR2: DFQATT and SNEGSKA (reference sequence). The ends were cut back, 3 bases at V and 2 bases at J, with 4 bases in the middle. The CDR3 loop spans 11 amino acids. Written as DNA, the CDR3 is TGCAGTGCTAGCGAGAACTATGGCTACACCTTC. It is translated as CSASENYGYTF.

This sequence joins TRBV28 and TRBJ1-1; tentative D call: TRBD1 (6 bases). This CDR3 is 14 amino acids long. With 5 bases removed from V and 4 bases from J, the gap between germline ends came to 14 bases. Germline CDR1 is MDHEN and CDR2 is SYDVKM. CDR3 nucleotide sequence: TGTGCCAGCAGTAACAGGGTCATAGGCACTGAAGCTTTCTTT. Translated, it gives CASSNRVIGTEAFF.

The CDR3 DNA follows: TGTGCCAGAGGAGGGCCTTACGAGCAGTACTTC. Translated: CARGGPYEQYF. The chain joins TRBV2 to TRBJ2-7; TRBD2 might be the D (6 bases). V lost 9 bases and J lost 4, with 10 bases in between. This CDR3 has 11 amino acids. Germline V gene sequence: CDR1 SNHLY, CDR2 FYNNEI.

CDR3 DNA: TGTGCCAGCAGCTCCACCGGGACAGGGGTCGGGGAGCTGTTTTTT. Protein product: CASSSTGTGVGELFF. The rearrangement joins TRBV6-6 to TRBJ2-2; 10 bases agree with TRBD1. The CDR3 extends over 15 amino acids. Germline trimming cut 6 bases from V and 7 bases from J; bases unmatched to any gene: 8. The V gene's germline CDR1 is MNHNY and CDR2 SVGAGI (reference sequence).

This clone was observed once. The V call is TRBV5-1, the J call TRBJ2-2; the match to TRBD2 covers 9 bases. After removal of 4 bases from V and 4 bases from J, the junction contained 5 bases not matched to a gene. The germline gives CDR1 SGHRS, CDR2 YFSETQ. This CDR3 region has 15 residues. The chain's CDR3 is CASSGSGRGTGELFF. CDR3 DNA sequence: TGCGCCAGCAGCGGTAGCGGGAGAGGCACCGGGGAGCTGTTTTTT.

The chain is built from TRBV19 and TRBJ2-7; 11 bases are a match to TRBD2. V gave up 3 bases and J gave up 1 base; unmatched junction bases: 8. Germline V CDR1 and CDR2: LNHDA, SQIVND (reference sequence). The CDR3 is made up of 17 amino acids. The CDR3 DNA reads as TGTGCCAGTAGTATGGGTAGCGGGAGGGCCCGATCCTACGAGCAGTACTTC. This codes for CASSMGSGRARSYEQYF.

With regard to this clone: The junction departs from germline at one end; a sequencing error may be responsible. V usage is TRBV28 and J usage is TRBJ2-7; the match to TRBD2 covers 8 bases. Germline CDR1 MDHEN, CDR2 SYDVKM. This CDR3 spans 14 amino acids. The CDR3: CASSQRTSSHEQYF. The CDR3 DNA reads TGTGCCAGCAGTCAGAGGACTAGCTCCCACGAGCAGTACTTC.

The CDR3 nucleotides are TGTGCCAGCAGCTTTTCCGGGACACGGGAAAATGAGCAGTTCTTC. Translation gives CASSFSGTRENEQFF. This chain joins TRBV7-9 and TRBJ2-1, with a tentative D call TRBD1 (6 bases). Looked up from germline, CDR1 is SEHNR and CDR2 is FQNEAQ (reference sequence). There are 15 residues in the CDR3. Trimming left V 3 bases short and J 7 bases short, with 16 bases between.

This chain links TRBV7-9 with TRBJ1-4, with TRBD1 identical over 7 bases. CDR3 length: 14 residues. Germline V gene data show CDR1 as SEHNR and CDR2 as FQNEAQ (reference sequence). V was pared by 5 bases and J by 7 bases, with 7 bases of the junction left unmatched. The CDR3 coding sequence is TGTGCCAGCAGCCCAATGACAGGGTTTGAAAAACTGTTTTTT. As protein: CASSPMTGFEKLFF. Combining the CDR3 with reference TRBV7-9 and TRBJ1-4 gives the whole variable domain DTGVSQNPRHKITKRGQNVTFRCDPISEHNRLYWYRQTLGQGPEFLTYFQNEAQLEKSRLLSDRFSAERPKGSFSTLEIQRTEQGDSAMYLCASSPMTGFEKLFFGSGTQLSVL.

This sequence joins TRBV25-1 and TRBJ1-2; 8 bases agree with TRBD1. After removal of 5 bases from V and 4 bases from J, the junction contained 12 bases not matched to a gene. In germline, CDR1 is MGHDK, CDR2 SYGVNS. The CDR3 is 16 amino acids. The CDR3 region is CASSPELGQGIYGYTF. CDR3 coding DNA: TGTGCCAGCAGTCCAGAACTAGGACAGGGAATCTATGGCTACACCTTC.

The genes are TRBV20-1 and TRBJ2-1; the D is unclear. Trimming stripped 4 bases from V and 4 bases from J, with 5 bases between. The germline V gene encodes CDR1 DFQATT and CDR2 SNEGSKA (reference sequence). This CDR3 has 11 amino acids. The CDR3 region has the DNA TGCAGTGCTAAAATATACAATGAGCAGTTCTTC. It yields the protein CSAKIYNEQFF.

This sequence joins TRBV29-1 and TRBJ2-1; D remains unclear. Looked up from germline, CDR1 is SQVTM and CDR2 is ANQGSEA. V was pared by 4 bases and J by 3 bases, with 10 bases between. The length of the CDR3 is 13 residues. The CDR3 protein is CSVAGRVYNEQFF. Here the CDR3 DNA reads TGCAGCGTTGCAGGCAGAGTCTACAATGAGCAGTTCTTC.

This chain joins TRBV27 and TRBJ2-7; 7 bases agree with TRBD1. Losses at the gene ends were 4 bases for V and 1 base for J; bases not matched to a gene: 1. This CDR3 comprises 13 residues. CDR1 and CDR2 (germline): MNHEY, SMNVEV (reference sequence). For the CDR3, the DNA is TGTGCCAGCAGTTCGGACAGGTCCTACGAGCAGTACTTC. Amino acid sequence: CASSSDRSYEQYF.

This sequence joins TRBV7-6 and TRBJ1-1; 8 bases agree with TRBD1. Trimming removed 4 bases from V and 0 bases from J; junction bases left unmatched: 13. The CDR3 spans 18 residues. Per germline, CDR1 SGHVS and CDR2 FNYEAQ. The CDR3 nucleotides are TGTGCCAGCAGCTCTCGGACAGGGTTGATTGGTATGAACACTGAAGCTTTCTTT. The encoded protein is CASSSRTGLIGMNTEAFF.

This clone was seen only once. The rearrangement joins TRBV27 to TRBJ1-3, with D possibly TRBD1 on 6 matching bases. The CDR3 runs to 16 residues. With 2 bases removed from V and 4 bases from J, the gap between germline ends came to 15 bases. Germline V CDR1 and CDR2: MNHEY, SMNVEV (reference sequence). The CDR3 region has the DNA TGTGCCAGCAGTTTACGGTCAGGGGTGGGGGGAAACACCATATATTTT. This sequence encodes CASSLRSGVGGNTIYF.

This chain links TRBV28 with TRBJ2-1, with 8 bases that match TRBD2. Germline V gene sequence: CDR1 MDHEN, CDR2 SYDVKM. Trimming at V came to 1 base and at J to 5 bases, leaving 4 bases not matched to a gene. The CDR3 has 15 residues. Written as DNA, the CDR3 is TGTGCCAGCAGTTTATACTCGGGAGGGGACAATGAGCAGTTCTTC. It is translated as CASSLYSGGDNEQFF.

The chain has TRBV30 and TRBJ1-1; 9 positions match TRBD1. The CDR3 length is 14 residues. The germline V gene encodes CDR1 GTSNPN and CDR2 SVGIG (reference sequence). Trimming at V came to 2 bases and at J to 6 bases, leaving 7 bases not matched to a gene. The CDR3 loop is CAWSKGQGGAEAFF. CDR3 DNA sequence: TGTGCCTGGAGTAAGGGACAGGGAGGTGCTGAAGCTTTCTTT.

The chain recombines TRBV9 with TRBJ2-2; 8 bases match TRBD1. Germline V gene sequence: CDR1 SGDLS, CDR2 YYNGEE. Unmatched junction bases numbered 3, after V lost 2 bases and J lost 6 bases. The CDR3 totals 14 residues. CDR3 residues: CASSVDRVAGELFF. The DNA of the CDR3 is TGTGCCAGCAGCGTGGACAGGGTGGCCGGGGAGCTGTTTTTT.